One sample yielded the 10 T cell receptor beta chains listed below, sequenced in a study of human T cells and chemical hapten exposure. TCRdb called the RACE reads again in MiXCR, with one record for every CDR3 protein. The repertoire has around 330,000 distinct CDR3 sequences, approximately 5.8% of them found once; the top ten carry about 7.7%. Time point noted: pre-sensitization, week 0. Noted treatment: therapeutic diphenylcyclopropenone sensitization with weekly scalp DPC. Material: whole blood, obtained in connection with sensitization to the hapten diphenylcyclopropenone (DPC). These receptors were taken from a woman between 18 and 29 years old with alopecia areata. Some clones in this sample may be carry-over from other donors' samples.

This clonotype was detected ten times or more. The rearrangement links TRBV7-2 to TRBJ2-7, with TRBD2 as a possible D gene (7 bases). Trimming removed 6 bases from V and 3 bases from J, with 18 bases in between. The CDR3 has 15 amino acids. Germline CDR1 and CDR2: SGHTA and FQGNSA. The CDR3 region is CASRRTRGGHYEQYF. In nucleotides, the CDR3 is TGTGCCAGCAGACGAACCCGCGGGGGCCACTACGAGCAGTACTTC.

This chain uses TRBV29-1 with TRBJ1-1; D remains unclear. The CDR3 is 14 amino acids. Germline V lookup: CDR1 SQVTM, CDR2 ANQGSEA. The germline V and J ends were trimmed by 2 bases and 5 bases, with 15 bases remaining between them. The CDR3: CSVEIPPGGTEAFF. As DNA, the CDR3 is TGCAGCGTTGAAATCCCACCGGGAGGAACTGAAGCTTTCTTT. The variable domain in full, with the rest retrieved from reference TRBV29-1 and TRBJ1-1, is SAVISQKPSRDICQRGTSLTIQCQVDSQVTMMFWYRQQPGQSLTLIATANQGSEATYESGFVIDKFPISRPNLTFSTLTVSNMSPEDSSIYLCSVEIPPGGTEAFFGQGTRLTVV.

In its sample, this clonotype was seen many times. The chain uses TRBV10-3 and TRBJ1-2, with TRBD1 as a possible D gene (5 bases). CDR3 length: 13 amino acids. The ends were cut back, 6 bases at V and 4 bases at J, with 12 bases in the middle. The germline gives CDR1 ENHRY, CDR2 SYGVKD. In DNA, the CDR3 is TGTGCCATCAGCCCCGGGACCGGCTATGGCTACACCTTC. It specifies CAISPGTGYGYTF.

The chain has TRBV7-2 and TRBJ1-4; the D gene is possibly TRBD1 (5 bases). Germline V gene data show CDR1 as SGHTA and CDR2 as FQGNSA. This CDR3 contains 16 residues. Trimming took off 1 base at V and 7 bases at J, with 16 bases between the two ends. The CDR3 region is CASSLGTGYGSEKLFF. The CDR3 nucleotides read TGTGCCAGCAGCTTAGGTACAGGTTATGGTAGTGAAAAACTGTTTTTT.

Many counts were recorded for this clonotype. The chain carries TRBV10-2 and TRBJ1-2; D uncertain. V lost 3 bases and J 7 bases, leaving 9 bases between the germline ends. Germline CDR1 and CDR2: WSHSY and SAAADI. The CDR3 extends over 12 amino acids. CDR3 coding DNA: TGCGCCAGCAGTGATCGAACAATTGGCTACACCTTC. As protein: CASSDRTIGYTF.

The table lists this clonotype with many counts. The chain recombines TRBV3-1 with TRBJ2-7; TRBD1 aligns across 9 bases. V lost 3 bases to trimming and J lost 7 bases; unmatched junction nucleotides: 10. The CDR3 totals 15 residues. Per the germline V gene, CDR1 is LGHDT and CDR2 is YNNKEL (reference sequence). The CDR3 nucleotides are TGTGCCAGCAGCCACTCGATGGACAGGGGAAAAGAGCAGTACTTC. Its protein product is CASSHSMDRGKEQYF.

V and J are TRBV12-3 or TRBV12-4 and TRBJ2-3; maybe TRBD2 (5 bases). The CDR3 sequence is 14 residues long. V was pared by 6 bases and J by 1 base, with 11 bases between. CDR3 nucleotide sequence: TGTGCCAGCAGCCGATTCGGGGGCACAGATACGCAGTATTTT. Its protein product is CASSRFGGTDTQYF.

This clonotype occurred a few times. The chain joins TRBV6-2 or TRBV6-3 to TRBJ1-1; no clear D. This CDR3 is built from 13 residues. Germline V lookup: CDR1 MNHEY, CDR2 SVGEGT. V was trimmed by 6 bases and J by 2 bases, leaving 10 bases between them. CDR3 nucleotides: TGTGCCAGCAGACACTCCAGTAACACTGAAGCTTTCTTT. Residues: CASRHSSNTEAFF.

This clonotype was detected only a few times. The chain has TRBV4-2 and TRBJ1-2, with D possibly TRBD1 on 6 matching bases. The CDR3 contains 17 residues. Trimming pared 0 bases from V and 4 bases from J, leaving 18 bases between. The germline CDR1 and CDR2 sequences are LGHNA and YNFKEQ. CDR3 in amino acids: CASSQEIRGQGIYGYTF. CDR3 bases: TGTGCCAGCAGCCAAGAGATTCGGGGGCAGGGGATCTATGGCTACACCTTC.

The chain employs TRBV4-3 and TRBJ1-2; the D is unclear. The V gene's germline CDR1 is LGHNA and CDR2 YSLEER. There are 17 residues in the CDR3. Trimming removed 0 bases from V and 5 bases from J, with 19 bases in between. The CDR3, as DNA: TGCGCCAGCAGCCAAGATAATGGGAATCCTGGGGAGTATGGCTACACCTTC. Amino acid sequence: CASSQDNGNPGEYGYTF.